These T cell receptor beta chains were read from a single sample in a study of CD8 T cells in Susac syndrome. TCRdb re-analysed the immunoSEQ multiplex PCR reads in MiXCR, keeping a single row per CDR3 protein. Of 200,000 to 300,000 distinct CDR3 sequences detected, 90% to 95% appear once; the ten largest clones hold around 0.067%. Sample: CD4+ T cells from PBMCs. All receptors come from a human donor with multiple sclerosis. CDR3s include the opening cysteine and the closing phenylalanine or tryptophan. D genes are given only for firm matches. Only part of the rows carry a size: once, few, many, or a class if the clone is expanded.

.	TRBJ2-2	TRBV7-7	.	CASSREQGTNTGELFF	TGTGCTAGCAGCCGGGAACAGGGAACGAACACCGGGGAGCTGTTTTTT
.	TRBJ1-1	TRBV18	.	CASSPIIGSGAEAFF	TGTGCCAGCTCACCAATCATTGGGTCAGGAGCGGAAGCTTTCTTT
TRBD1	TRBJ2-2	TRBV11-3	.	CASSLGDRVEDTGELFF	TGTGCCAGCAGCTTAGGAGACAGGGTAGAGGACACCGGGGAGCTGTTTTTT
TRBD2	TRBJ2-7	TRBV5-1	.	CASSFGTSGSYEQYF	TGCGCCAGCAGCTTTGGGACTAGCGGGTCCTACGAGCAGTACTTC
TRBD1	TRBJ2-2	TRBV2	.	CASRTTGPNTGELFF	TGTGCCAGCCGAACGACAGGGCCTAACACCGGGGAGCTGTTTTTT
.	TRBJ2-5	TRBV6-6	.	CASRADPNLGTQYF	TGTGCCAGCAGGGCTGACCCTAATCTAGGGACCCAGTACTTC
TRBD2	TRBJ2-3	TRBV2	.	CASSGASGGASTQYF	TGTGCCAGCAGTGGGGCTAGCGGGGGGGCCTCGACGCAGTATTTT
.	TRBJ2-5	TRBV7-2	once	CASSPRAGRSQETQYF	TGTGCCAGCAGCCCCCGGGCGGGGCGATCTCAAGAGACCCAGTACTTC
.	TRBJ1-2	TRBV5-6	.	CASSKAGTSGGYTF	TGTGCCAGCAGCAAGGCCGGGACCTCCGGTGGCTACACCTTC
TRBD1	TRBJ2-5	TRBV6-5	.	CASSLETGTETQYF	TGTGCCAGCAGCCTAGAGACAGGGACCGAGACCCAGTACTTC
TRBD1	TRBJ1-1	TRBV12-3/TRBV12-4	.	CASITGEWNTEAFF	TGTGCCAGCATTACAGGGGAGTGGAACACTGAAGCTTTCTTT
.	TRBJ1-1	TRBV2	.	CASSFQGLPNTEAFF	TGTGCCAGCAGTTTTCAGGGGTTACCGAACACTGAAGCTTTCTTT
TRBD1	TRBJ2-7	TRBV28	.	CASSLGTDYYEQYF	TGTGCCAGCAGTCTCGGGACAGACTACTACGAGCAGTACTTC
.	TRBJ1-1	TRBV29-1	.	CSVKTGITWAEAFF	TGCAGCGTAAAAACCGGGATAACTTGGGCTGAAGCTTTCTTT
TRBD1	TRBJ2-1	TRBV20-1	.	CSARGDRRNNEQFF	TGCAGTGCTAGAGGGGACAGGAGAAACAATGAGCAGTTCTTC
.	TRBJ1-2	TRBV27	.	CASSRRVDYGYTF	TGTGCCAGCAGTAGGAGGGTTGACTATGGCTACACCTTC
.	TRBJ1-5	TRBV12-3/TRBV12-4	once	CASSLVGESNQPQHF	TGTGCCAGCAGTTTGGTAGGGGAAAGCAATCAGCCCCAGCATTTT
.	TRBJ1-3	TRBV9	.	CASSVVESGNTIYF	TGTGCCAGCAGCGTAGTGGAATCTGGAAACACCATATATTTT